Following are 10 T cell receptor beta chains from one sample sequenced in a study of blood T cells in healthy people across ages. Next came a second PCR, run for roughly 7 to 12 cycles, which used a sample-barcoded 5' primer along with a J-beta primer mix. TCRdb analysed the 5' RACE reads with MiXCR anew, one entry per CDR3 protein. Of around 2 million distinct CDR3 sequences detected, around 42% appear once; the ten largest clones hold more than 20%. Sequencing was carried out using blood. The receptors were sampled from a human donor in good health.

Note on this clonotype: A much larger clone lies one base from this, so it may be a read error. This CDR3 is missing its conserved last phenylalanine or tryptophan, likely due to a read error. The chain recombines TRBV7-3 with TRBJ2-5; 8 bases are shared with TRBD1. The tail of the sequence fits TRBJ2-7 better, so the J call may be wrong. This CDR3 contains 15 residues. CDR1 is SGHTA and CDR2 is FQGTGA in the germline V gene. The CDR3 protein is CASSELARGQGEQYC. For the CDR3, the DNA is TGTGCCAGCAGCGAACTTGCCCGTGGACAGGGCGAGCAGTACTGC.

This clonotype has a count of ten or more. The CDR3 sequence is CASSLGQGRSNEQFF. As DNA, the CDR3 is TGCGCCAGCAGCTTGGGACAGGGTAGGTCCAATGAGCAGTTCTTC. The genes are TRBV5-1 and TRBJ2-1; 7 bases agree with TRBD1. The ends lost 0 bases at V and 6 bases at J; junction bases unmatched: 6. Per the germline V gene, CDR1 is SGHRS and CDR2 is YFSETQ. There are 15 residues in the CDR3.

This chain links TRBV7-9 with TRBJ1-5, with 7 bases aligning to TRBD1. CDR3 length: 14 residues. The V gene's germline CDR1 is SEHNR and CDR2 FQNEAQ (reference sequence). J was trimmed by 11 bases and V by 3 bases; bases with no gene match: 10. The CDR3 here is CASSFRGNNPTQHF. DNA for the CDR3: TGTGCCAGCAGCTTCAGGGGGAACAATCCGACCCAGCATTTT. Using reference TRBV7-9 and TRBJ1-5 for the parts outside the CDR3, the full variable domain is DTGVSQNPRHKITKRGQNVTFRCDPISEHNRLYWYRQTLGQGPEFLTYFQNEAQLEKSRLLSDRFSAERPKGSFSTLEIQRTEQGDSAMYLCASSFRGNNPTQHFGDGTRLSIL.

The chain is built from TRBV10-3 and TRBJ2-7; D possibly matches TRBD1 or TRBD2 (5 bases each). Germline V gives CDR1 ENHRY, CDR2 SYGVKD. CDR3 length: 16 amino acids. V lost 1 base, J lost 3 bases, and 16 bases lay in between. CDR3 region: CAISEFLGTMDYEQYF. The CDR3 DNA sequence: TGTGCCATCAGTGAGTTTTTAGGGACGATGGACTACGAGCAGTACTTC.

CDR3 sequence (DNA): TGCAGCGTTGAAGTTGCGAGCGGGGGGACCCCGCACGAGCAGTACTTC. Translation: CSVEVASGGTPHEQYF. The chain has TRBV29-1 and TRBJ2-7; 9 nucleotides agree with TRBD2. CDR1 and CDR2 (germline): SQVTM, ANQGSEA. After removal of 1 base from V and 5 bases from J, the junction contained 12 bases not matched to a gene. The CDR3 covers 16 residues.

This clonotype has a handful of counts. The CDR3 here is CASSLKGQGNYGYTF. The CDR3 DNA sequence: TGTGCCAGCAGTTTAAAGGGACAGGGGAACTATGGCTACACCTTC. The rearrangement uses TRBV12-3 or TRBV12-4 and TRBJ1-2; TRBD1 matches 10 bases. The ends lost 2 bases at V and 2 bases at J; junction bases unmatched: 2. The CDR3 loop spans 15 amino acids.

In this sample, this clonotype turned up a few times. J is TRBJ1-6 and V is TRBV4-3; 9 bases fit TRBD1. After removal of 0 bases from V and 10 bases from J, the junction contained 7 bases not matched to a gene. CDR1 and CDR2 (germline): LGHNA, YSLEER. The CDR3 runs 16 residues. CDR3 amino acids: CASSQDWNRGRSPLHF. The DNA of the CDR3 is TGCGCCAGCAGCCAAGATTGGAACAGGGGGCGATCACCCCTCCACTTT.

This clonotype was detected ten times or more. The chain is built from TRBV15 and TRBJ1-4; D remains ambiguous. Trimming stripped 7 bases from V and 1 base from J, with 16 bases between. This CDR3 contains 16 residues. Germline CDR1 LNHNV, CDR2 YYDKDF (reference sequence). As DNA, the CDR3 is TGTGCCACCATATCAGGAGCCCGGGGAACTAATGAAAAACTGTTTTTT. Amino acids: CATISGARGTNEKLFF.

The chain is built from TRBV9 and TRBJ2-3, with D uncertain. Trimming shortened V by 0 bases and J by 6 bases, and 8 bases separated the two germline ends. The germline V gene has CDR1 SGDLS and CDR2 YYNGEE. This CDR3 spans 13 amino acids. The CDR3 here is CASSVAPLDTQYF. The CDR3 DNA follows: TGTGCCAGCAGCGTAGCCCCGTTGGATACGCAGTATTTT.

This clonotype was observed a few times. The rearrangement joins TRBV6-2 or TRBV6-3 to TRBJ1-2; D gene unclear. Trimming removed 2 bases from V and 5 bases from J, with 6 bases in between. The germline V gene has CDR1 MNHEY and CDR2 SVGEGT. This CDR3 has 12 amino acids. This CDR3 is CASSYQRYGYTF. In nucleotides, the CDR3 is TGTGCCAGCAGTTACCAAAGATATGGCTACACCTTC.